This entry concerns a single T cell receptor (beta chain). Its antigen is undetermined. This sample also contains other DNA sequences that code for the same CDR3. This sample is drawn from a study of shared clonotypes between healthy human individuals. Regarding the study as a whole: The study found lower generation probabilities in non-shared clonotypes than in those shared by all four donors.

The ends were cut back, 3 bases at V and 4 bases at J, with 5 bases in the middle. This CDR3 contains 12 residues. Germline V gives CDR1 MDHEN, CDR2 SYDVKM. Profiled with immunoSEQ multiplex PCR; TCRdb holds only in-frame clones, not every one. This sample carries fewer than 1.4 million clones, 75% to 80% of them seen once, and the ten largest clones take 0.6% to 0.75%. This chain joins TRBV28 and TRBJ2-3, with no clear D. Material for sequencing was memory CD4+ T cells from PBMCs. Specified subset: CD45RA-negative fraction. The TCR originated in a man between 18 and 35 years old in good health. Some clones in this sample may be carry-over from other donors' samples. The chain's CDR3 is CASSFWADTQYF. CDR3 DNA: TGTGCCAGCAGTTTTTGGGCAGATACGCAGTATTTT.